The 26 T cell receptor beta chains below were found in one sample sequenced in a study of blood T cell repertoires in COVID-19 (dated by TCRdb to the early 2020s). Receptor libraries were prepared by the immunoSEQ multiplex PCR assay. What TCRdb holds here is the immuneACCESS table cut down to in-frame rearrangements. Part of the clones is not present; checked against another copy, under half of the missing clones reflect an unresolved V gene, and the others are unexplained. The sample table holds tens of thousands of clones, of which 68% were seen once. The ten largest clones represent about a sixth of the sample. The sequenced sample consisted of peripheral blood. The receptor source for this set is a human donor in a cohort sampled during active COVID-19.

The chain combines TRBV13 with TRBJ1-2; the D gene is possibly TRBD1 (6 bases). CDR3 length: 14 residues. The germline V and J ends were trimmed by 1 base and 4 bases, with 10 bases remaining between them. From germline, CDR1 is PRHDT and CDR2 FYEKMQ (reference sequence). CDR3 in DNA: TGTGCCAGCAGCTTAGACGGACAGATCTATGGCTACACCTTC. This gives the protein CASSLDGQIYGYTF.

The rearrangement uses TRBV2 and TRBJ2-3, with 7 bases lining up with TRBD2. This CDR3 has 13 amino acids. The germline V gene has CDR1 SNHLY and CDR2 FYNNEI. The J segment lost 2 bases and the V segment lost 7 bases, leaving 3 bases of the junction unmatched. For the CDR3, the DNA is TGTGCCAGCACGCTAGCGGACACAGATACGCAGTATTTT. The encoded protein is CASTLADTDTQYF. The entire variable domain, with the rest obtained from reference TRBV2 and TRBJ2-3, is as follows: EPEVTQTPSHQVTQMGQEVILRCVPISNHLYFYWYRQILGQKVEFLVSFYNNEISEKSEIFDDQFSVERPDGSNFTLKIRSTKLEDSAMYFCASTLADTDTQYFGPGTRLTVL.

This clone was seen more than once but under ten times. For the CDR3, the DNA is TGTGCCAGCAGCTTGGCCCACACCTACGAGCAGTACTTC. It specifies CASSLAHTYEQYF. This sequence joins TRBV7-2 and TRBJ2-7; D ambiguous. With 3 bases removed from V and 2 bases from J, the gap between germline ends came to 8 bases. The CDR3 spans 13 residues. CDR1 is SGHTA and CDR2 is FQGNSA in the germline V gene.

The V call is TRBV28, the J call TRBJ2-7, with 9 bases that match TRBD1. Looked up from germline, CDR1 is MDHEN and CDR2 is SYDVKM. This CDR3 comprises 15 residues. J gave up 2 bases and V 3 bases, and 5 bases lay outside the gene matches. CDR3 in DNA: TGTGCCAGCAGTTTCCCGGGACAGGGAACCTACGAGCAGTACTTC. Protein: CASSFPGQGTYEQYF.

V usage is TRBV7-3 and J usage is TRBJ2-7; no clear D gene. This CDR3 is built from 16 residues. V was clipped by 1 base and J by 0 bases, with 13 bases between them. CDR1 SGHTA and CDR2 FQGTGA come from the germline V gene. This CDR3 reads CASSLIGGVHSYEQYF. CDR3 coding DNA: TGTGCCAGCAGCTTAATCGGCGGAGTCCACTCCTACGAGCAGTACTTC.

The rearrangement links TRBV28 to TRBJ1-1, with D perhaps TRBD1 (5 bases). This CDR3 is 14 amino acids long. Germline CDR1 reads MDHEN; CDR2 reads SYDVKM. V dropped 6 bases and J dropped 4 bases, with 15 bases sitting between them. The CDR3 bases are TGTGCCAGCAGCGCGGGACGGCGGGTCACTGAAGCTTTCTTT. Translated: CASSAGRRVTEAFF.

J is TRBJ2-5 and V is TRBV27, with 7 bases aligning to TRBD2. Trimming removed 2 bases from V and 3 bases from J; junction bases left unmatched: 3. This CDR3 has 14 amino acids. CDR1 and CDR2 from the germline V gene are MNHEY and SMNVEV (reference sequence). CDR3 in DNA: TGTGCCAGCAGTTTAGAACGGGGGGAAGAGACCCAGTACTTC. Amino acids: CASSLERGEETQYF.

CDR3 protein: CASSTSGRRYNEQFF. In DNA, the CDR3 is TGTGCCAGCAGTACTAGCGGGAGGAGGTACAATGAGCAGTTCTTC. This sequence joins TRBV6-5 and TRBJ2-1; 12 bases map to TRBD2. This CDR3 spans 15 amino acids. With V trimmed by 5 bases and J by 4 bases, 3 bases remained unmatched. The germline gives CDR1 MNHEY, CDR2 SVGAGI.

CDR3: CASTLGQGNQPQHF. CDR3 coding DNA: TGCGCCAGCACCCTAGGACAGGGAAATCAGCCCCAGCATTTT. The chain recombines TRBV10-2 with TRBJ1-5; 8 nucleotides match TRBD1. Germline CDR1 WSHSY, CDR2 SAAADI. The CDR3 consists of 14 residues. The ends lost 7 bases at V and 4 bases at J; junction bases unmatched: 6.

This clone was found a few times. The CDR3 DNA is TGTGCCAGCAGCTTCACAGGGATCTCCTACGAGCAGTACTTC. It translates to CASSFTGISYEQYF. The chain couples TRBV7-2 to TRBJ2-7; possibly TRBD1 for D (6 bases). The germline V gene has CDR1 SGHTA and CDR2 FQGNSA. V lost 3 bases to trimming and J lost 0 bases, with 9 bases between them. This CDR3 is 14 amino acids long.

V usage is TRBV6-4 and J usage is TRBJ2-5, with D maybe TRBD1 (5 bases). There are 12 residues in the CDR3. V was shortened by 7 bases and J by 5 bases, with 11 bases between the two germline ends. Germline CDR1 and CDR2: MRHNA and SNTAGT. The CDR3 protein is CASTQGWETQYF. The CDR3 DNA follows: TGTGCCAGCACCCAGGGATGGGAGACCCAGTACTTC.

This clone was detected a few times. This rearrangement joins TRBV2 to TRBJ1-4; the D is unclear. The CDR3 runs to 12 residues. CDR1 and CDR2 from the germline V gene are SNHLY and FYNNEI. Trimming shortened V by 7 bases and J by 0 bases, and 3 bases separated the two germline ends. CDR3 amino acids: CASIATNEKLFF. The CDR3, as DNA: TGTGCCAGCATCGCAACTAATGAAAAACTGTTTTTT.

The chain recombines TRBV15 with TRBJ2-1, with TRBD2 matching 8 bases. V shed 0 bases and J 2 bases; nucleotides not matched to a gene: 6. Per germline, CDR1 LNHNV and CDR2 YYDKDF (reference sequence). The CDR3 runs 17 residues. The CDR3 loop is CATSREDPSGPYNEQFF. CDR3 nucleotide sequence: TGTGCCACCAGCAGAGAGGACCCTAGCGGGCCCTACAATGAGCAGTTCTTC.

The chain is built from TRBV4-2 and TRBJ2-7, with TRBD2 matching 10 bases. V trimming: 1 base; J trimming: 2 bases; junction bases outside the gene matches: 2. The CDR3 length is 15 residues. CDR1 is LGHNA and CDR2 is YNFKEQ in the germline V gene. CDR3 amino acids: CASSQGLAGAYEQYF. The CDR3 coding sequence is TGTGCCAGCAGCCAAGGGCTAGCGGGAGCCTACGAGCAGTACTTC.

This clone occurred once. This chain joins TRBV7-2 and TRBJ2-3; TRBD2 matches 10 bases. The CDR3 totals 16 residues. V gave up 5 bases and J gave up 0 bases; unmatched junction bases: 5. Germline V gene lookup returns CDR1 SGHTA and CDR2 FQGNSA. CDR3 sequence (DNA): TGTGCCAGCAGCCCTCGGACTAGCGGCAGCACAGATACGCAGTATTTT. It translates to CASSPRTSGSTDTQYF.

The J gene is TRBJ2-5, the V gene TRBV3-1 (or the pseudogene TRBV3-2), with 10 bases that match TRBD2. The ends lost 3 bases at V and 5 bases at J; junction bases unmatched: 6. The V gene's germline CDR1 is LGHDT and CDR2 YNNKEL (reference sequence). The CDR3 sequence is 15 residues long. In DNA form, the CDR3 reads TGTGCCAGCAGCCATAAGCGGGGGGGCCGGGAGACCCAGTACTTC. Protein: CASSHKRGGRETQYF.

By proportion, this clone is medium-sized. The chain links TRBV20-1 to TRBJ2-7, with 7 bases aligning to TRBD1. The junction had 8 bases not matched to a gene; V was cut back by 3 bases and J by 0 bases. The V gene's germline CDR1 is DFQATT and CDR2 SNEGSKA (reference sequence). CDR3 length equals 15 residues. The CDR3 DNA sequence: TGCAGTGCTAGTGAAACCGGGACAGTCTCCTACGAGCAGTACTTC. The encoded protein is CSASETGTVSYEQYF.

This clone was counted between two and nine times. The chain carries TRBV24-1 and TRBJ2-3, with a tentative D call TRBD2 (6 bases). The CDR3 contains 16 residues. V lost 1 base and J lost 1, with 11 bases in between. Germline V gives CDR1 KGHDR, CDR2 SFDVKD. The CDR3 nucleotides read TGTGCCACCAGTGATTTCGGGCGGGGTGGCACAGATACGCAGTATTTT. It codes for CATSDFGRGGTDTQYF.

This chain links TRBV27 with TRBJ2-2, with TRBD1 matching over 7 bases. From germline, CDR1 is MNHEY and CDR2 SMNVEV (reference sequence). J was trimmed by 5 bases and V by 0 bases; bases with no gene match: 6. The CDR3 loop spans 16 amino acids. The CDR3 region is CASSLSGQTRTGELFF. The CDR3 nucleotides read TGTGCCAGCAGTTTATCGGGACAGACGAGGACCGGGGAGCTGTTTTTT.

The rearrangement joins TRBV11-3 to TRBJ1-1; TRBD1 matches at 7 bases. The germline CDR1 and CDR2 sequences are SGHNT and YENEEA. The CDR3 extends over 11 amino acids. Trimming cost V 5 bases and J 10 bases; bases outside gene matches: 4. The CDR3 coding sequence is TGTGCCAGCAGCCTACAGGGGTTAGCTTTCTTT. The encoded protein is CASSLQGLAFF.

The CDR3 is CATSRDVRSVYGYTF. The CDR3 region has the DNA TGTGCCACCAGCAGAGACGTCCGATCGGTCTATGGCTACACCTTC. The chain is built from TRBV15 and TRBJ1-2, with no clear D. Trimming removed 0 bases from V and 4 bases from J, with 12 bases in between. The CDR3 consists of 15 residues. Germline lookup yields CDR1 LNHNV and CDR2 YYDKDF (reference sequence).

This clone was seen a few times. The chain has TRBV28 and TRBJ2-2; 12 nucleotides align to TRBD2. The ends lost 3 bases at V and 4 bases at J; junction bases unmatched: 6. CDR3 size: 17 residues. CDR1 is MDHEN and CDR2 is SYDVKM in the germline V gene. The CDR3 sequence: CASSFLAGGPSTGELFF. The CDR3 DNA reads as TGTGCCAGCAGTTTCCTAGCGGGAGGGCCTAGCACCGGGGAGCTGTTTTTT. Drawing the rest from reference TRBV28 and TRBJ2-2, the complete variable domain is DVKVTQSSRYLVKRTGEKVFLECVQDMDHENMFWYRQDPGLGLRLIYFSYDVKMKEKGDIPEGYSVSREKKERFSLILESASTNQTSMYLCASSFLAGGPSTGELFFGEGSRLTVL.

This rearrangement joins TRBV4-3 to TRBJ2-5; weak D call: TRBD1 (6 bases). Trimming left V 0 bases short and J 5 bases short, with 16 bases between. In germline, CDR1 is LGHNA, CDR2 YSLEER. The CDR3 runs 16 residues. The CDR3 DNA reads as TGCGCCAGCAGCCAAGAACTAGAACAGGGTAGGGAGACCCAGTACTTC. This encodes CASSQELEQGRETQYF.

This rearrangement joins TRBV5-1 to TRBJ1-1, with 9 bases identical to TRBD1. The germline V gene has CDR1 SGHRS and CDR2 YFSETQ. CDR3 size: 16 residues. Trimming took 0 bases from V and 5 from J; bases not matched to a gene: 8. CDR3 DNA sequence: TGCGCCAGCAGCTTGGGTGGGACAGGGAGCGGGACTGAAGCTTTCTTT. Residues: CASSLGGTGSGTEAFF.

This clone has more than one count but fewer than ten. The chain is built from TRBV7-2 and TRBJ2-7, with 8 bases that match TRBD2. From germline, CDR1 is SGHTA and CDR2 FQGNSA. V shed 5 bases and J 2 bases; nucleotides not matched to a gene: 5. This CDR3 spans 14 amino acids. The CDR3 region is CASSNGLAAYEQYF. DNA of the CDR3: TGTGCCAGCAGCAATGGACTAGCCGCCTACGAGCAGTACTTC.

This rearrangement joins TRBV7-7 to TRBJ2-2, with D tentatively TRBD2 (5 bases). CDR1 is SSHAT and CDR2 is FNYEAQ in the germline V gene (reference sequence). This CDR3 is 15 amino acids long. V gave up 1 base and J gave up 4 bases, with 10 bases separating them. This CDR3 is CASSLELGGTGELFF. For the CDR3, the DNA is TGTGCCAGCAGCTTAGAACTTGGAGGCACCGGGGAGCTGTTTTTT.